This is a list of T cell receptor beta chains from one sample in a study of response to subunit inactivated influenza vaccine. TCRdb called the RT-PCR reads again in MiXCR, with one record for every CDR3 protein. Among around 540,000 distinct CDR3 sequences, roughly 12% were seen once, and the ten largest hold around 9.6%. The material sequenced was PBMCs from blood, taken on the day of vaccination. These receptor sequences come from a middle-aged man who received an inactivated influenza vaccine. Each CDR3 is given without its conserved first and last residue. Each record gives: V gene, CDR3 protein.

TRBV5-5 | ASGGLAGGQEQF
TRBV7-9 | ASSSRTVNTEAF
TRBV6-5 | ASRWGLYGYT
TRBV5-1 | ASNLRGTYGTGELF
TRBV28 | ASSFWTVTSTDTQY
TRBV24-1 | ATSDSTGPGPYEQY
TRBV20-1 | SARAGVSLDNQPQH
TRBV28 | ASSFVPLAGGATLNTGELF
TRBV6-2/TRBV6-3 | ASSDLAGGPKNEQF
TRBV6-2/TRBV6-3 | ASSYSFRDVVSYNEQF
TRBV5-1 | ASSFTGGRDGELF
TRBV4-3 | ASSQEGHTEQF